Listed below are T cell receptor beta chains from one sample, sequenced in a study of cytomegalovirus exposure and HLA in healthy donors. Libraries were prepared by immunoSEQ multiplex PCR; TCRdb keeps only in-frame clonotypes and omits some of them. The profile shows 150,000 to 200,000 clones, about four fifths of them singletons. The sequencing sample was made of PBMCs. The receptors stem from a woman in her 30s in good health and CMV-seropositive. CDR3s include the opening cysteine and the closing phenylalanine or tryptophan. D genes are given only for firm matches. Clone size is stated in some rows and not others, as once, few, many or a class when expanded.

clone size	V gene	D gene	J gene	CDR3 protein	CDR3 DNA
once	TRBV11-2	NA	TRBJ1-6	CASSLVRGSNSPLHF	TGTGCCAGCAGCTTAGTGAGGGGGAGTAATTCACCCCTCCACTTT
NA	TRBV4-2	TRBD1	TRBJ2-7	CASSQYGWGTGVEQYF	TGTGCCAGCAGCCAATATGGTTGGGGGACAGGGGTCGAGCAGTACTTC
NA	TRBV4-2	NA	TRBJ2-7	CASSPRDTNTYEQYF	TGTGCCAGCAGCCCCAGGGACACCAATACCTACGAGCAGTACTTC
NA	TRBV5-6	TRBD2	TRBJ2-1	CASSLRLAGVEQFF	TGTGCCAGCAGCTTGAGACTAGCGGGAGTTGAGCAGTTCTTC
NA	TRBV6-1	TRBD2	TRBJ2-3	CASSGSSGDNRGYTDTQYF	TGTGCCAGCAGTGGTAGTAGCGGGGATAACCGGGGATACACAGATACGCAGTATTTT
NA	TRBV27	NA	TRBJ1-2	CASSRGYGYTF	TGTGCCAGCAGTCGGGGGTATGGCTACACCTTC
NA	TRBV4-1	TRBD2	TRBJ2-5	CASSHPQERLAGESFQETQYF	TGCGCCAGCAGCCACCCCCAAGAAAGACTAGCGGGAGAGAGTTTCCAAGAGACCCAGTACTTC
few	TRBV15	NA	TRBJ1-1	CATSRTVNTEAFF	TGTGCCACCAGCCGGACAGTGAACACTGAAGCTTTCTTT
NA	TRBV4-3	TRBD1	TRBJ1-2	CASSRTGTDYGYTF	TGCGCCAGCAGCCGCACCGGGACAGACTATGGCTACACCTTC
NA	TRBV6-5	TRBD1	TRBJ1-1	CASSVTGAPAFF	TGTGCCAGCAGTGTCACAGGGGCTCCTGCTTTCTTT
NA	TRBV7-9	TRBD2	TRBJ2-7	CSSSLVSSGSYEQYF	TGTTCCAGCAGCTTAGTGTCTAGCGGGAGTTACGAGCAGTACTTC
NA	TRBV15	NA	TRBJ1-5	CATSTENRASNQPQHF	TGTGCCACCAGCACCGAAAACAGGGCAAGCAATCAGCCCCAGCATTTT
NA	TRBV2	NA	TRBJ2-7	CASKPRGEQYF	TGTGCCAGCAAGCCCCGAGGCGAGCAGTACTTC
once	TRBV6-5	NA	TRBJ1-4	CASSYNPATNEKLFF	TGTGCCAGCAGTTACAATCCCGCAACTAATGAAAAACTGTTTTTT
NA	TRBV9	TRBD1	TRBJ1-2	CASSVEVTGLGYTF	TGTGCCAGCAGCGTAGAAGTGACAGGGCTCGGCTACACCTTC
once	TRBV7-9	TRBD1	TRBJ2-5	CASSIGTGGYETQYF	TGTGCCAGCAGCATAGGGACAGGGGGTTACGAGACCCAGTACTTC
NA	TRBV9	NA	TRBJ1-3	CASSVGLWGPDSGNTIYF	TGTGCCAGCAGCGTGGGTCTTTGGGGGCCGGACTCTGGAAACACCATATATTTT
NA	TRBV19	NA	TRBJ1-2	CASSPVQGGGYGYTF	TGTGCCAGTAGTCCCGTACAGGGTGGCGGCTATGGCTACACCTTC
NA	TRBV9	NA	TRBJ2-1	CASSVAWTESYNEQFF	TGTGCCAGCAGCGTAGCTTGGACAGAATCCTACAATGAGCAGTTCTTC
NA	TRBV7-9	NA	TRBJ1-2	CASSLDRVHYGYTF	TGTGCCAGCAGCTTAGATCGGGTTCACTATGGCTACACCTTC
NA	TRBV11-2	NA	TRBJ1-1	CASSLTGNNWNTEAFF	TGTGCCAGCAGCTTAACGGGGAATAACTGGAACACTGAAGCTTTCTTT
NA	TRBV27	NA	TRBJ2-2	CASRWGQVNTGELFF	TGTGCCAGCCGCTGGGGGCAAGTGAACACCGGGGAGCTGTTTTTT
once	TRBV7-9	TRBD2	TRBJ2-3	CASSGRLAGVSTDTQYF	TGTGCCAGCAGCGGAAGACTAGCGGGGGTTAGCACAGATACGCAGTATTTT
few	TRBV2	NA	TRBJ2-7	CASSGGYEQYF	TGTGCCAGCAGCGGGGGCTACGAGCAGTACTTC
few	TRBV28	NA	TRBJ1-1	CASSNTGSTEAFF	TGTGCCAGCAGTAACACAGGGTCCACTGAAGCTTTCTTT
NA	TRBV5-8	TRBD2	TRBJ2-1	CASSFTGLATFGNEQFF	TGTGCCAGCAGCTTTACGGGACTAGCAACCTTTGGGAATGAGCAGTTCTTC
NA	TRBV5-1	NA	TRBJ1-1	CASGRGPEMNTEAFF	TGCGCCAGCGGAAGGGGCCCGGAAATGAACACTGAAGCTTTCTTT
NA	TRBV5-6	NA	TRBJ2-7	CASSENYEQYF	TGTGCCAGCAGTGAGAACTACGAGCAGTACTTC
NA	TRBV19	NA	TRBJ1-5	CGSGDQPQHF	TGTGGTTCCGGGGATCAGCCCCAGCATTTT
NA	TRBV10-3	TRBD1	TRBJ2-1	CAISGSPPPGTGGYEQFF	TGTGCCATCAGTGGTTCCCCTCCTCCCGGGACAGGGGGTTACGAGCAGTTCTTC
NA	TRBV10-2	NA	TRBJ2-5	CASTPWQGEETQYF	TGCGCCAGCACCCCCTGGCAGGGCGAAGAGACCCAGTACTTC
few	TRBV6-1	TRBD2	TRBJ2-7	CASSDGSGGAHEQYF	TGTGCCAGCAGTGATGGTAGCGGGGGGGCCCACGAGCAGTACTTC
NA	TRBV6-1	NA	TRBJ2-7	CASSSGGQYEQYF	TGTGCCAGCAGCTCCGGAGGACAGTACGAGCAGTACTTC
NA	TRBV7-9	NA	TRBJ1-1	CASSLARAGEAFF	TGTGCCAGCAGCTTAGCGAGGGCCGGTGAAGCTTTCTTT
NA	TRBV4-3	NA	TRBJ1-2	CASSQDGQGGAGGYTF	TGCGCCAGCAGCCAAGACGGGCAGGGAGGGGCGGGTGGCTACACCTTC